This T cell receptor beta chain is from a study of a mutant IDH1 vaccine in newly diagnosed glioma. About the study: Therapy received beforehand was radiotherapy, temozolomide, or both, with most patients given both.

Profiled with immunoSEQ multiplex PCR; TCRdb holds only in-frame clones, not every one. The sample yields 45,000 to 65,000 clones, approximately 80% seen once. The V end was cut by 2 bases, the J end by 4 bases, with 11 bases between. The CDR3 totals 14 residues. The germline V gene encodes CDR1 MNHNS and CDR2 SASEGT. Indicated time point: baseline, week 1 (first vaccination visit). Sample treatment: pre-vaccination baseline after standard-of-care therapy. The sample here was PBMCs, taken from a glioma patient treated with radiotherapy, temozolomide or both. This rearrangement joins TRBV6-1 to TRBJ1-2, with D unresolved. The clonotype comes from a man between 18 and 29 years old with glioma. CDR3: CASSERRQIYGYTF. CDR3 DNA sequence: TGTGCCAGCAGTGAAAGGCGGCAGATCTATGGCTACACCTTC.